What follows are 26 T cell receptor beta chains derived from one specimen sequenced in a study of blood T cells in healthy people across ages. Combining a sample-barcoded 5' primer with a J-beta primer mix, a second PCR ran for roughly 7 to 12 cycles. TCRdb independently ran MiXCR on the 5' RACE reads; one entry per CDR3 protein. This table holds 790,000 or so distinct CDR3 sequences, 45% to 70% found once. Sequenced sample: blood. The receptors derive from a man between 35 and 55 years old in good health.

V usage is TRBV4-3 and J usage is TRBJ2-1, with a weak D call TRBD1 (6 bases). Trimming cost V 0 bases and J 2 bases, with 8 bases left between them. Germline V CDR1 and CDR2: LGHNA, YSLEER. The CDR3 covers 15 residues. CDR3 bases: TGCGCCAGCAGCCAAGACAGGGGTGCCTACAATGAGCAGTTCTTC. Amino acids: CASSQDRGAYNEQFF.

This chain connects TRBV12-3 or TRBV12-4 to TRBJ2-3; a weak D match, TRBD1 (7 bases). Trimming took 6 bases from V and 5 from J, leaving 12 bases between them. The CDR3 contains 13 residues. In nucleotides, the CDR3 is TGTGCCAGCAGGACTAGGGGGCGAGATACGCAGTATTTT. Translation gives CASRTRGRDTQYF.

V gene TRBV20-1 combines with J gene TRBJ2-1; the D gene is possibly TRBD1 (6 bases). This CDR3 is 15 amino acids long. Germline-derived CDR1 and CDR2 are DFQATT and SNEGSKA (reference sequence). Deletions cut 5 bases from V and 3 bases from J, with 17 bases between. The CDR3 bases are TGCAGTGCTGGTTCACAGGGCGGCCGCTACAATGAGCAGTTCTTC. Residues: CSAGSQGGRYNEQFF.

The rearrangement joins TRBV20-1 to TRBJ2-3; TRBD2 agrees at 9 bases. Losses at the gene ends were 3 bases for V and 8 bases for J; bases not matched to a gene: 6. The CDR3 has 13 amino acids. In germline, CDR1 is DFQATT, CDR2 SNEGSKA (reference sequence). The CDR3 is CSARSLAGSTQYF. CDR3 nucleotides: TGCAGTGCTAGGTCGCTAGCGGGGAGTACGCAGTATTTT.

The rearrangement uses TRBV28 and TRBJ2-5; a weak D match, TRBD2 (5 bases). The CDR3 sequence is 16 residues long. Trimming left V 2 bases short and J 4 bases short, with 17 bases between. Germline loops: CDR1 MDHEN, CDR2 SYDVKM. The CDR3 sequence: CASSLIGAWSGETQYF. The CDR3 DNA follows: TGTGCCAGCAGTTTAATTGGAGCATGGAGCGGAGAGACCCAGTACTTC.

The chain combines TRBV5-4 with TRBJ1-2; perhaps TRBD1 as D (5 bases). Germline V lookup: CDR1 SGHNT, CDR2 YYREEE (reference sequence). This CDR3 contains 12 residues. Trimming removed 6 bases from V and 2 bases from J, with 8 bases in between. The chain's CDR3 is CASTGPNYGYTF. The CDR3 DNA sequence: TGTGCCAGCACAGGGCCGAACTATGGCTACACCTTC. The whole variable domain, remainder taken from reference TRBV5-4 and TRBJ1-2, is ETGVTQSPTHLIKTRGQQVTLRCSSQSGHNTVSWYQQALGQGPQFIFQYYREEENGRGNFPPRFSGLQFPNYSSELNVNALELDDSALYLCASTGPNYGYTFGSGTRLTVV.

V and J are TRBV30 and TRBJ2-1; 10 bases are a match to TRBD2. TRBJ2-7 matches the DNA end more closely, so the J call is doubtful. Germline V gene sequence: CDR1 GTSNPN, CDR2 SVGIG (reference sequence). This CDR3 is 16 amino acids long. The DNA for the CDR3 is TGTGCCTGGAGTGTACTAGCGGGGCAAACCTACAATGAGCAGTACTTC. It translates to CAWSVLAGQTYNEQYF.

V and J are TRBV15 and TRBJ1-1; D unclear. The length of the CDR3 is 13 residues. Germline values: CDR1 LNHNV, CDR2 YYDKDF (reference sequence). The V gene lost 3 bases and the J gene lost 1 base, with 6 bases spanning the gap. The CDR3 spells CATSSYANTEAFF. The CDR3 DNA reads TGTGCCACCAGCAGCTACGCGAACACTGAAGCTTTCTTT.

The CDR3 protein is CASSLISLDTQYF. CDR3 nucleotide sequence: TGTGCCAGCAGCTTAATTAGTTTGGATACGCAGTATTTT. The chain uses TRBV11-2 and TRBJ2-3, with D unresolved. Trimming took 2 bases from V and 6 from J, leaving 9 bases between them. Germline V gene sequence: CDR1 SGHAT, CDR2 FQNNGV. This CDR3 contains 13 residues.

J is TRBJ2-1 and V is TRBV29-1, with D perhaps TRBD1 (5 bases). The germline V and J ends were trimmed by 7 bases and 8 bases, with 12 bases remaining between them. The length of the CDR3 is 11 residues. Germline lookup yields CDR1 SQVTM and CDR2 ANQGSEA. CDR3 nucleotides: TGCAGCGGGGGCCCTAACGATGAGCAGTTCTTC. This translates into CSGGPNDEQFF.

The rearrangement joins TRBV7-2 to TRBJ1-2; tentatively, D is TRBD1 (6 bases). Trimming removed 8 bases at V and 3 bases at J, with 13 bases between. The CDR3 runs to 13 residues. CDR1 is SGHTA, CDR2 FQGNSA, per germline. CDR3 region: CASSQGPDYGYTF. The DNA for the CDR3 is TGTGCCAGCTCACAGGGACCCGACTATGGCTACACCTTC.

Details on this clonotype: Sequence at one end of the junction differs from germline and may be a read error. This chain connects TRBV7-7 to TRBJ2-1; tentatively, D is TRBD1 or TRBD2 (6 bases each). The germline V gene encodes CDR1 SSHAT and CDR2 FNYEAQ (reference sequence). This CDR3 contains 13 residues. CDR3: CASSPEGGTEQFF. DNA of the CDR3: TGTGCTAGCAGCCCCGAGGGGGGCACTGAGCAGTTCTTC. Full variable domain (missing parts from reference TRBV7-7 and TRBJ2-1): GAGVSQSPRYKVTKRGQDVTLRCDPISSHATLYWYQQALGQGPEFLTYFNYEAQPDKSGLPSDRFSAERPEGSISTLTIQRTEQRDSAMYRCASSPEGGTEQFFGPGTRLTVL.

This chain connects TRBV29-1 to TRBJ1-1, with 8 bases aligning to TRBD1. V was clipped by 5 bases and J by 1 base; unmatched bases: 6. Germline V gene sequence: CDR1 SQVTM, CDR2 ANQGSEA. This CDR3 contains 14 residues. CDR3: CSVRPTGANTEAFF. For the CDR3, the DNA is TGCAGCGTTCGGCCGACAGGGGCGAACACTGAAGCTTTCTTT.

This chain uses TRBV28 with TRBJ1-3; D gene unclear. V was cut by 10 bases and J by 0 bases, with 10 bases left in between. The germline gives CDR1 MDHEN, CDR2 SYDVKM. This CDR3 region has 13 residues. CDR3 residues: CATTESSGNTIYF. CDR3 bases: TGTGCCACCACCGAAAGCTCTGGAAACACCATATATTTT.

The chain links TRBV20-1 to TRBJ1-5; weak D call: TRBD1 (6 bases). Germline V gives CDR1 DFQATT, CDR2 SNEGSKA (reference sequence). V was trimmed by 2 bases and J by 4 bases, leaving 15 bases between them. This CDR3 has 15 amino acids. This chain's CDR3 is CSARNRGQSNQPQHF. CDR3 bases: TGCAGTGCTAGAAACAGAGGACAGTCGAATCAGCCCCAGCATTTT.

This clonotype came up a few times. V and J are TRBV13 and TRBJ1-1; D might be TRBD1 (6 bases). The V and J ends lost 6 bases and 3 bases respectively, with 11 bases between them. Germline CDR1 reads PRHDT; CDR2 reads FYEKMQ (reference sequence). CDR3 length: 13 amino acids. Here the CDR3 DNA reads TGTGCCAGCAGTTCTCAGGGGTACACTGAAGCTTTCTTT. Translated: CASSSQGYTEAFF.

In DNA form, the CDR3 reads TGTGCCAGCAGTGGACCCGGGACCGACCCAAACAATGAGCAGTTCTTC. Amino acids: CASSGPGTDPNNEQFF. The J gene is TRBJ2-1, the V gene TRBV6-1; perhaps D is TRBD1 or TRBD2 (5 bases each). With 4 bases removed from V and 5 bases from J, the gap between germline ends came to 18 bases. The CDR3 loop spans 16 amino acids. The germline V gene encodes CDR1 MNHNS and CDR2 SASEGT.

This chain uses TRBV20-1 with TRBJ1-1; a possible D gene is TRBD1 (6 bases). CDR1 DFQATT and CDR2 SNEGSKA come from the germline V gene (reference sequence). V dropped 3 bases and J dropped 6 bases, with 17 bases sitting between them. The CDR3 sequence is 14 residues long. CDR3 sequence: CSARDSRSVAEAFF. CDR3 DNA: TGCAGTGCTAGGGACAGCCGGTCAGTCGCTGAAGCTTTCTTT.

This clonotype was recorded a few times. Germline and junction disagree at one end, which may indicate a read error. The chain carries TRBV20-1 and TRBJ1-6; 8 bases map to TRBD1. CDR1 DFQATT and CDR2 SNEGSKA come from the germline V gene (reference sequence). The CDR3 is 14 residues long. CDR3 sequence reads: CSAIGQGKNSPPHF. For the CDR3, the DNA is TGCAGTGCTATAGGACAGGGAAAGAATTCACCCCCCCACTTT.

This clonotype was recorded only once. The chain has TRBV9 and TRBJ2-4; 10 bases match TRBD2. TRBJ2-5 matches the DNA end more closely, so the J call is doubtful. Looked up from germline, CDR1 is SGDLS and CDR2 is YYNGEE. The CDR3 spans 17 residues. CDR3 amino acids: CASSGQLTSGSRETQYF. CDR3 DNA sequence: TGTGCCAGCAGCGGACAATTGACTAGCGGGTCACGAGAGACCCAGTACTTC.

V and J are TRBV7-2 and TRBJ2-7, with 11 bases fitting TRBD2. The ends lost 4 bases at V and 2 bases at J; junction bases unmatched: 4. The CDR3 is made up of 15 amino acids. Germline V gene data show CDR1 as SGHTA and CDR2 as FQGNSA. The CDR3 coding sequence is TGTGCCAGCAGCTCGCCGGGACTAGCGGCCTACGAGCAGTACTTC. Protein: CASSSPGLAAYEQYF.

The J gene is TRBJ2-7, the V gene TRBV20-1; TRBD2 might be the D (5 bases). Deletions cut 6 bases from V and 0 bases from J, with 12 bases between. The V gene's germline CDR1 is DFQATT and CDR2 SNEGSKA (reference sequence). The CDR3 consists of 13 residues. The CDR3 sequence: CSARPGYSYEQYF. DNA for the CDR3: TGCAGTGCCCGTCCGGGGTACTCCTACGAGCAGTACTTC.

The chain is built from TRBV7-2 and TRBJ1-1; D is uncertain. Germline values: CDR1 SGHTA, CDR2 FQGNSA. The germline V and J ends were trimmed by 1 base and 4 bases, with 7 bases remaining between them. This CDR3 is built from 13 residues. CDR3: CASSLGSATEAFF. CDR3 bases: TGTGCCAGCAGCTTAGGGTCAGCCACTGAAGCTTTCTTT.

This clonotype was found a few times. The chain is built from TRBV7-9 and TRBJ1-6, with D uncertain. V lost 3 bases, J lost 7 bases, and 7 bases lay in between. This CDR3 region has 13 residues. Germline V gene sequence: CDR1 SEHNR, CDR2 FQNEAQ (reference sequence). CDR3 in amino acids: CASSFQQNSPLHF. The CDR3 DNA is TGTGCCAGCAGCTTCCAGCAGAATTCACCCCTCCACTTT.

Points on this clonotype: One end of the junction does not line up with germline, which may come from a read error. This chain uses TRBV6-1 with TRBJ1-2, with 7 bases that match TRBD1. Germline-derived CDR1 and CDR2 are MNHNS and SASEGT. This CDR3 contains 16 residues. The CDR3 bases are TGTCCCAGCAGTGAGGGGGCAGGCAGGACTACCTATGGCTACACCTTC. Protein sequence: CPSSEGAGRTTYGYTF.

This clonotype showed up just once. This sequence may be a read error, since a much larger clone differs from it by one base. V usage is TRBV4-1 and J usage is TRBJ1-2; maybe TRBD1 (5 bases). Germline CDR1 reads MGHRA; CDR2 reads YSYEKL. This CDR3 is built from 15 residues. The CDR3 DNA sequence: TGCGCCAGCAACCAAGAGAGGCAGGGTACGGGCGGCTACACCTTC. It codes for CASNQERQGTGGYTF.